This T cell receptor beta chain was recorded in a study of blood T cell repertoires in COVID-19. As for the study in general: Acute-phase and convalescent COVID-19 samples originated in the United States, Italy and Spain. In each case, the material was cDNA or gDNA derived from T cells, B-cell-depleted T cells, or PBMCs.

Germline V gene lookup returns CDR1 SGHRS and CDR2 YFSETQ. The J segment lost 6 bases and the V segment lost 1 base, leaving 5 bases of the junction unmatched. The CDR3 runs 14 residues. In the authors' methods: Nucleated cell counts were estimated from reference gene primer amplification. TCRdb's copy holds only in-frame clones and misses some; the assay was immunoSEQ multiplex PCR. V, J and clone size reflect that table, while D and trimming were determined from the DNA. Of nearly 110,000 clones listed, about three quarters were seen once; the top ten hold roughly 4.3%. The chain recombines TRBV5-1 with TRBJ1-1, with 8 bases fitting TRBD1. The sequenced sample was peripheral blood. This clonotype was sampled from a man in his 70s with acute or convalescent COVID-19. The CDR3 sequence is CASSLRGQDAEAFF. In nucleotides, the CDR3 is TGCGCCAGCAGCTTGCGGGGACAGGATGCTGAAGCTTTCTTT. Full variable domain (rest looked up from reference TRBV5-1 and TRBJ1-1): KAGVTQTPRYLIKTRGQQVTLSCSPISGHRSVSWYQQTPGQGLQFLFEYFSETQRNKGNFPGRFSGRQFSNSRSEMNVSTLELGDSALYLCASSLRGQDAEAFFGQGTRLTVV.